This T cell receptor (beta chain) was found in a study of T cell repertoires in cytomegalovirus infection (dated by TCRdb to between 2018 and 2021). Regarding the research as a whole: Peptide stimulations targeted recently identified HLA-C-restricted CMV epitopes, whose presentation resists viral immunomodulation, together with well-studied HLA-B-restricted epitopes. Because public TCR beta signatures pointed to carriage of CMV infection together with the matching HLA type, the HLA type of each donor mattered for the analysis. What the study reported, not specific to this receptor: The ex vivo response was dominated by HLA-C-restricted CMV-specific TCR beta clonotypes, which also provided the single most frequent clonotype in two of eight donors. Carriers of CMV infection plus the relevant HLA type were discriminated by the cumulative frequency of public TCR beta family members in the study cohort and in an independent approximately 400-donor cohort.

Reads for this sample came from an Illumina HiSeq 1500. Starting from the raw public reads, TCRdb applied fastp trimming at Q25, assembled clones with MiXCR and retained in-frame beta chains. Rows with one shared CDR3 protein collapse into an entry with the most common genes and DNA. The sample yields about 50,000 distinct CDR3 sequences; 15% to 20% were counted once. Roughly 75% of the sample is taken by the ten largest. The treatment or condition label, read with the paper, signifies: in vitro stimulation with specific CMV peptide epitopes to enrich CMV-specific T cells. About this clonotype: The antigen this receptor binds is unknown. Per-base quality was not reported, and no clone a single base away is much larger than it.

CDR1 and CDR2 were assigned from the germline V gene as MNHEY and SVGEGT. The cysteine opens and the phenylalanine closes a CDR3 of 14 amino acids. The sequence is cut down to CDR3 DNA, 42 bases in frame from base 1. The junction shows trimming of 4 bases on V and 5 bases on J, and the gene matches do not reach 5 bases of it. The clonotype originates from a human donor in good health (CMV status not recorded). Some clones in this sample may be carry-over from other donors' samples. Material: CD8+ T cells from cultured PBMCs, obtained from culture after CMV antigen stimulation. The rearranged segments are TRBV6-2 or TRBV6-3 and TRBJ1-5, with 7 bases in between that match TRBD1. The encoded CDR3 is CASSSLQGDQPQHF. The DNA is TGTGCCAGCAGTTCCCTCCAGGGGGATCAGCCCCAGCATTTT.